The clone carrying this TCR beta chain came up once. Its antigen is not known. This specimen belongs to a study of PD-1 blockade in classical Hodgkin lymphoma. Study-level results: In CD4+ cells, TCR diversity went up significantly by C4D1, but in CD8+ cells it did not. No one has yet defined what causes the repertoire differences, which may be disease activity or prior therapy. Reports indicated that newly diagnosed patients had lower baseline TCR diversity than healthy donors did.

Profiled with immunoSEQ multiplex PCR; TCRdb holds only in-frame clones, not every one. There are around 57,000 clones in the sample; approximately 86% occur only once, and approximately 6.5% lies in the top ten. The CDR3 length is 15 residues. V lost 3 bases to trimming and J lost 0 bases, with 10 bases between them. Looked up from germline, CDR1 is SGHRS and CDR2 is YFSETQ. Time point: cycle 4 day 1 (C4D1), after 5 to 7 weeks of nivolumab. Each and every patient relapsed after autologous stem cell transplantation, and patients got differing brentuximab vedotin exposure. This TCR was sampled from a human donor with classical Hodgkin lymphoma. Material: peripheral blood mononuclear cells (PBMCs), obtained before the fourth cycle of nivolumab. The gene calls are TRBV5-1 and TRBJ1-3; perhaps TRBD1 as D (5 bases). The CDR3 DNA reads as TGCGCCAGCAGCTGGGACTTAGGCTCTGGAAACACCATATATTTT. This translates into CASSWDLGSGNTIYF.